The 27 T cell receptor beta chains given below trace back to one sample, sequenced in a study of T cells after yellow fever vaccination. TCRdb reprocessed the 5' RACE reads with MiXCR, giving one entry per CDR3 protein. The data contain a few hundred thousand distinct CDR3 sequences, about 7.8% of them seen just once; the ten biggest clones take up approximately 18%. The starting material was PBMCs, obtained around 45 days after the first yellow fever vaccination. These receptors came from a man aged 18 to 30 who received the YFV17D yellow fever vaccine.

This clonotype was counted a few times. The chain couples TRBV20-1 to TRBJ2-5; D is unresolved. The V end lost 1 base, the J end lost 4 bases, and 7 bases lay between the germline ends. Looked up from germline, CDR1 is DFQATT and CDR2 is SNEGSKA (reference sequence). CDR3 length equals 12 residues. CDR3 in amino acids: CSARVLVETQYF. Written as DNA, the CDR3 is TGCAGTGCTAGAGTACTTGTAGAGACCCAGTACTTC.

There are many counts of this clonotype. The chain links TRBV19 to TRBJ1-2, with no clear D. Trimming left V 7 bases short and J 6 bases short, with 6 bases between. This CDR3 is 10 amino acids long. The germline gives CDR1 LNHDA, CDR2 SQIVND (reference sequence). The CDR3 bases are TGTGCCAGTAAGGCGGATGGCTACACCTTC. This codes for CASKADGYTF.

The gene calls are TRBV20-1 and TRBJ1-2; 8 bases are shared with TRBD1. The germline CDR1 and CDR2 sequences are DFQATT and SNEGSKA (reference sequence). The CDR3 extends over 14 amino acids. The junction had 7 bases not matched to a gene; V was cut back by 6 bases and J by 1 base. CDR3 nucleotide sequence: TGCAGTGCGCAGGGGGCGGGGGGTAACTATGGCTACACCTTC. Amino acid sequence: CSAQGAGGNYGYTF.

In this sample, this clonotype turned up a few times. The CDR3: CASSPGQGITKNIQYF. In DNA form, the CDR3 reads TGTGCCAGCAGCCCAGGACAGGGGATAACCAAAAACATTCAGTACTTC. The chain recombines TRBV9 with TRBJ2-4; 9 bases are shared with TRBD1. This CDR3 contains 16 residues. The V and J ends lost 4 bases and 2 bases, in that order; junction bases with no gene match: 7. The germline CDR1 and CDR2 sequences are SGDLS and YYNGEE. The variable domain in full, with the rest retrieved from reference TRBV9 and TRBJ2-4, is DSGVTQTPKHLITATGQRVTLRCSPRSGDLSVYWYQQSLDQGLQFLIQYYNGEERAKGNILERFSAQQFPDLHSELNLSSLELGDSALYFCASSPGQGITKNIQYFGAGTRLSVL.

This clonotype was seen more than once but under ten times. The chain carries TRBV15 and TRBJ1-2, with TRBD1 matching over 10 bases. Trimming at V came to 2 bases and at J to 0 bases, leaving 6 bases not matched to a gene. This CDR3 region has 17 residues. Germline assignment: CDR1 LNHNV and CDR2 YYDKDF (reference sequence). The CDR3 bases are TGTGCCACCAGCAGAACAAGGGACAGGGGAGCTAACTATGGCTACACCTTC. It yields the protein CATSRTRDRGANYGYTF.

This clonotype was counted many times. The rearrangement links TRBV4-2 to TRBJ1-6; possible D gene TRBD1, 6 bases. Germline assignment: CDR1 LGHNA and CDR2 YNFKEQ. CDR3 length: 16 amino acids. V was clipped by 4 bases and J by 7 bases, with 17 bases between them. The CDR3 protein is CASSRGRGGINSPLHF. CDR3 sequence (DNA): TGTGCCAGCAGCCGGGGACGAGGGGGGATAAATTCACCCCTCCACTTT.

This clonotype has at least ten counts. The chain has TRBV4-1 and TRBJ2-3, with unresolved D. With 1 base removed from V and 6 bases from J, the gap between germline ends came to 8 bases. Germline CDR1 is MGHRA and CDR2 is YSYEKL. This CDR3 has 13 amino acids. The CDR3 protein is CASSQVPRDTQYF. CDR3 DNA: TGCGCCAGCAGCCAAGTACCCAGGGATACGCAGTATTTT.

This clonotype showed up just a few times. This chain joins TRBV29-1 and TRBJ2-1; D unclear. The CDR3 totals 14 residues. CDR1 SQVTM and CDR2 ANQGSEA come from the germline V gene. The germline V and J ends were trimmed by 1 base and 0 bases, with 7 bases remaining between them. The DNA for the CDR3 is TGCAGCGTTGAAGGATGGGGCTCCTACAATGAGCAGTTCTTC. Translated, it gives CSVEGWGSYNEQFF.

The chain recombines TRBV18 with TRBJ1-6, with D unclear. CDR1 and CDR2 (germline): KGHSH, LQKENI. V gave up 4 bases and J gave up 5 bases, with 12 bases separating them. The CDR3 has 15 residues. CDR3 bases: TGTGCCAGCTCACAACTCGAAGGGAATAATTCACCCCTCCACTTT. Protein sequence: CASSQLEGNNSPLHF. The variable domain in full, completed from reference TRBV18 and TRBJ1-6, reads NAGVMQNPRHLVRRRGQEARLRCSPMKGHSHVYWYRQLPEEGLKFMVYLQKENIIDESGMPKERFSAEFPKEGPSILRIQQVVRGDSAAYFCASSQLEGNNSPLHFGNGTRLTVT.

This rearrangement joins TRBV5-1 to TRBJ2-5, with D maybe TRBD2 (6 bases). CDR1 is SGHRS, CDR2 YFSETQ, per germline. The CDR3 has 14 amino acids. Trimming pared 3 bases from V and 6 bases from J, leaving 15 bases between. The CDR3 sequence is CASSSQEGWQTQYF. The CDR3 bases are TGCGCCAGCAGCTCCCAGGAGGGTTGGCAGACCCAGTACTTC.

This clonotype was seen a handful of times. V is TRBV7-2 and J is TRBJ1-3; the D gene is possibly TRBD1 (6 bases). Deletions cut 6 bases from V and 4 bases from J, with 16 bases between. The CDR3 is 15 residues long. Germline CDR1 reads SGHTA; CDR2 reads FQGNSA. The CDR3 DNA sequence: TGTGCCAGCAGTACACAGTGGGGGACAGGAAACACCATATATTTT. Translated, it gives CASSTQWGTGNTIYF.

The chain has TRBV7-9 and TRBJ2-2, with D perhaps TRBD1 (5 bases). Trimming took 0 bases from V and 1 from J, leaving 12 bases between them. Germline CDR1 is SEHNR and CDR2 is FQNEAQ (reference sequence). The CDR3 spans 17 residues. CDR3 protein: CASSLAGRQGNTGELFF. The CDR3, as DNA: TGTGCCAGCAGCTTAGCGGGCCGGCAGGGGAACACCGGGGAGCTGTTTTTT.

This chain uses TRBV6-1 with TRBJ1-5; tentatively, D is TRBD1 (5 bases). The length of the CDR3 is 13 residues. Germline values: CDR1 MNHNS, CDR2 SASEGT. The V end was cut by 11 bases, the J end by 2 bases, with 13 bases between. CDR3 residues: CAAGGLGNQPQHF. The CDR3 coding sequence is TGTGCCGCGGGGGGTTTAGGCAATCAGCCCCAGCATTTT.

This chain links TRBV6-2 or TRBV6-3 with TRBJ2-5; D uncertain. Per the germline V gene, CDR1 is MNHEY and CDR2 is SVGEGT. With 3 bases removed from V and 0 bases from J, the gap between germline ends came to 11 bases. The CDR3 contains 15 residues. The CDR3 DNA reads as TGTGCCAGCAGTTATAACGTCCTAGACCAAGAGACCCAGTACTTC. Its translation: CASSYNVLDQETQYF.

This clonotype was detected only a few times. V gene TRBV6-2 or TRBV6-3 combines with J gene TRBJ2-5; D is possibly TRBD2 (5 bases). Trimming took 6 bases from V and 2 from J, leaving 16 bases between them. This CDR3 has 15 amino acids. CDR1 MNHEY and CDR2 SVGEGT come from the germline V gene. DNA for the CDR3: TGTGCCAGCAGGGTTTGGGGAGAGCTTCAAGAGACCCAGTACTTC. As protein: CASRVWGELQETQYF.

This chain uses TRBV6-1 with TRBJ2-5; tentatively, D is TRBD2 (5 bases). V lost 6 bases, J lost 2 bases, and 13 bases lay in between. In germline, CDR1 is MNHNS, CDR2 SASEGT. This CDR3 has 14 amino acids. The CDR3 sequence: CASREELGQETQYF. CDR3 nucleotide sequence: TGTGCCAGCAGGGAGGAGCTGGGTCAAGAGACCCAGTACTTC.

V is TRBV20-1 and J is TRBJ2-7; tentatively, D is TRBD1 (5 bases). Germline CDR1 is DFQATT and CDR2 is SNEGSKA (reference sequence). V shed 6 bases and J shed 0 bases, with 12 bases lying between them. The CDR3 length is 13 residues. CDR3: CSAKPDSSYEQYV. As DNA, the CDR3 is TGCAGTGCGAAACCAGACAGCTCCTACGAGCAGTACGTC.

The sample holds a few counts of this clonotype. The chain couples TRBV24-1 to TRBJ2-3; no clear D gene. CDR1 and CDR2 (germline): KGHDR, SFDVKD. The V gene lost 4 bases and the J gene lost 6 bases, with 16 bases spanning the gap. This CDR3 has 15 amino acids. The CDR3: CATSETQNSPDTQYF. In DNA form, the CDR3 reads TGTGCCACCAGTGAGACACAGAATAGTCCTGATACGCAGTATTTT.

This clonotype was detected many times. The chain is built from TRBV20-1 and TRBJ2-1; 12 bases are shared with TRBD2. The CDR3 length is 15 residues. Trimming removed 5 bases from V and 4 bases from J; junction bases left unmatched: 6. The germline CDR1 and CDR2 sequences are DFQATT and SNEGSKA (reference sequence). CDR3: CSAPSGGAGYNEQFF. CDR3 DNA sequence: TGCAGTGCTCCTAGCGGGGGGGCTGGGTACAATGAGCAGTTCTTC.

This clonotype was counted only a few times. The chain is built from TRBV6-6 and TRBJ1-2, with 7 bases matching TRBD1. This CDR3 is built from 13 residues. Trimming cost V 2 bases and J 8 bases; bases outside gene matches: 5. The germline V gene encodes CDR1 MNHNY and CDR2 SVGAGI (reference sequence). CDR3 amino acids: CASSYTGVGGYTF. In DNA form, the CDR3 reads TGTGCCAGCAGTTACACAGGGGTAGGGGGCTACACCTTC.

This clonotype was counted only a few times. V gene TRBV4-1 combines with J gene TRBJ1-1, with a weak D call TRBD1 (6 bases). The CDR3 length is 16 residues. Germline CDR1 is MGHRA and CDR2 is YSYEKL. The V and J ends lost 5 bases and 1 base respectively, with 17 bases between them. CDR3 sequence reads: CASSRPPRTENTEAFF. The DNA for the CDR3 is TGCGCCAGCAGCAGACCTCCCAGGACAGAGAACACTGAAGCTTTCTTT.

V usage is TRBV20-1 and J usage is TRBJ1-2; weak D call: TRBD1 (6 bases). Germline V CDR1 and CDR2: DFQATT, SNEGSKA (reference sequence). Between the trimmed V and J ends, which lost 3 bases and 5 bases, there was a span of 10 bases. This CDR3 has 12 amino acids. The CDR3 protein is CSARTGTYGYTF. The CDR3 DNA is TGCAGTGCTAGGACAGGAACTTATGGCTACACCTTC.

The gene calls are TRBV7-2 and TRBJ2-1; D is unresolved. Trimming cost V 3 bases and J 0 bases, with 9 bases left between them. The germline V gene has CDR1 SGHTA and CDR2 FQGNSA. The CDR3 covers 15 residues. The CDR3 DNA reads as TGTGCCAGCAGCTTTATCGAGAGCTCCTACAATGAGCAGTTCTTC. Its protein product is CASSFIESSYNEQFF.

A few counts support this clonotype. The rearrangement joins TRBV3-1 to TRBJ1-2; a weak D match, TRBD1 (6 bases). CDR3 length: 14 amino acids. V was shortened by 2 bases and J by 2 bases, with 9 bases between the two germline ends. Germline lookup yields CDR1 LGHDT and CDR2 YNNKEL (reference sequence). The CDR3 here is CASSQSGTNYGYTF. Written as DNA, the CDR3 is TGTGCCAGCAGCCAATCCGGGACAAACTATGGCTACACCTTC.

The gene calls are TRBV7-2 and TRBJ2-5; D not certain. Trimming removed 5 bases at V and 2 bases at J, with 6 bases between. Germline V gene lookup returns CDR1 SGHTA and CDR2 FQGNSA. This CDR3 is 12 amino acids long. CDR3 in amino acids: CASSAKQETQYF. The CDR3 nucleotides are TGTGCCAGCAGCGCAAAACAAGAGACCCAGTACTTC.

The CDR3 is CASSQDLTAYQETQYF. In DNA, the CDR3 is TGTGCCAGCAGCCAAGATTTGACAGCTTACCAAGAGACCCAGTACTTC. V gene TRBV14 combines with J gene TRBJ2-5, with a tentative D call TRBD1 (5 bases). CDR1 is SGHDN and CDR2 is FVKESK in the germline V gene. The CDR3 consists of 16 residues. Trimming pared 0 bases from V and 0 bases from J, leaving 11 bases between.

This clonotype showed up many times. The rearrangement links TRBV2 to TRBJ2-3; D may correspond to TRBD1 or TRBD2 (5 bases each). The V gene's germline CDR1 is SNHLY and CDR2 FYNNEI. Between the trimmed V and J ends, which lost 7 bases and 3 bases, there was a span of 14 bases. The CDR3 extends over 14 amino acids. DNA for the CDR3: TGTGCCAGCAAAAGGGCAGGGAGAACAGATACGCAGTATTTT. It is translated as CASKRAGRTDTQYF. The variable domain in full, completed from reference TRBV2 and TRBJ2-3, reads EPEVTQTPSHQVTQMGQEVILRCVPISNHLYFYWYRQILGQKVEFLVSFYNNEISEKSEIFDDQFSVERPDGSNFTLKIRSTKLEDSAMYFCASKRAGRTDTQYFGPGTRLTVL.